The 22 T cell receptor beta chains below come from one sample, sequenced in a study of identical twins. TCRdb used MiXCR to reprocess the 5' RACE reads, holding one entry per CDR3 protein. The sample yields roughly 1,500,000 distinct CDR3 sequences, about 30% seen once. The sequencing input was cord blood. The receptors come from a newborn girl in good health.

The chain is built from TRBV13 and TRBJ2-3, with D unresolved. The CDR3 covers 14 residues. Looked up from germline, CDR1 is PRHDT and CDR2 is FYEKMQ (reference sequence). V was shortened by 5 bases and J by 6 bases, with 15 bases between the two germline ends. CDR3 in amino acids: CASSPPSSGDTQYF. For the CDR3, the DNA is TGTGCCAGCAGCCCCCCGTCGTCCGGGGATACGCAGTATTTT.

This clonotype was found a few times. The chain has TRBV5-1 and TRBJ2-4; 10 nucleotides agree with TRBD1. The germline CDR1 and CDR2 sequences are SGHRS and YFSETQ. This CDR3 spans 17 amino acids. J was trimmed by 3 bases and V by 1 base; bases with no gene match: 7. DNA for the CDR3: TGCGCCAGCAGCTTGACCGGGACAGGGGTGAACAAAAACATTCAGTACTTC. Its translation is CASSLTGTGVNKNIQYF.

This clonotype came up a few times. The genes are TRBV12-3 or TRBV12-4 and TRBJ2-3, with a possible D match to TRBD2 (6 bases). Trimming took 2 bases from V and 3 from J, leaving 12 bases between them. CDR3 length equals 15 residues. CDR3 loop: CASSLKASATDTQYF. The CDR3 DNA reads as TGTGCCAGCAGTTTAAAGGCTAGCGCTACAGATACGCAGTATTTT.

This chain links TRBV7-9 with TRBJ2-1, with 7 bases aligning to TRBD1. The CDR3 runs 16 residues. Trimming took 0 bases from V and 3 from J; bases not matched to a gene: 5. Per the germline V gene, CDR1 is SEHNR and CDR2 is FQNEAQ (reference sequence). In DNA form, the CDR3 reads TGTGCCAGCAGCTTAGCCCGGGACAGAGACTACAATGAGCAGTTCTTC. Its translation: CASSLARDRDYNEQFF.

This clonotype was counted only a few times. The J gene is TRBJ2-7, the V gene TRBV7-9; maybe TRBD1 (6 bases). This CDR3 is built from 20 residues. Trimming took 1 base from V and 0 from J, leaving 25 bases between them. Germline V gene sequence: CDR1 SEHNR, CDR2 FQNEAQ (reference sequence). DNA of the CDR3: TGTGCCAGCAGCTTAGGTTTCGGCGACAGGCCCTCTGGAAGCTCCTACGAGCAGTACTTC. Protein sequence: CASSLGFGDRPSGSSYEQYF.

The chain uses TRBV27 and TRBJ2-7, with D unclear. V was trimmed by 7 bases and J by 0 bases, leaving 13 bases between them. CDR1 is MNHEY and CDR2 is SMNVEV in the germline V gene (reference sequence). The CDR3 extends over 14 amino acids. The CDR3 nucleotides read TGTGCCAGCACGCCATTGGGCTCCTCCTACGAGCAGTACTTC. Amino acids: CASTPLGSSYEQYF.

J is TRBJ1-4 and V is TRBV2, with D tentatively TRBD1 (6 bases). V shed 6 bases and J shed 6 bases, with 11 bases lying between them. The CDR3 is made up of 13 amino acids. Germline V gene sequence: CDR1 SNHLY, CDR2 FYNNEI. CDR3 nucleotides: TGTGCCAGCAGCACGCACAGGGATGAAAAACTGTTTTTT. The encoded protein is CASSTHRDEKLFF.

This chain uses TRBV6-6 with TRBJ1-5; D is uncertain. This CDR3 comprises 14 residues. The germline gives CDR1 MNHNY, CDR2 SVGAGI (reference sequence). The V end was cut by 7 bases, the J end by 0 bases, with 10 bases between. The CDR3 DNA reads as TGTGCCAGCAACAAACAGAATAGCAATCAGCCCCAGCATTTT. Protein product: CASNKQNSNQPQHF.

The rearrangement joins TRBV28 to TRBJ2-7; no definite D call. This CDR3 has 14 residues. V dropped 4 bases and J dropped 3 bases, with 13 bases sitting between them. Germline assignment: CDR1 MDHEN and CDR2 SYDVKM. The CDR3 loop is CASSSPLTDYEQYF. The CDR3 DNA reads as TGTGCCAGCAGTTCCCCGTTGACCGACTACGAGCAGTACTTC.

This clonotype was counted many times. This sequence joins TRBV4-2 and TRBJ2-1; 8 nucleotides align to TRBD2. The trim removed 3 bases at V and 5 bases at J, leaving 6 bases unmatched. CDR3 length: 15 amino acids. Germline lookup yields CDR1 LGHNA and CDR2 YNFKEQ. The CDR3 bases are TGTGCCAGCAGCCATGTCGAACTAGCGGACAATGAGCAGTTCTTC. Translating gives CASSHVELADNEQFF.

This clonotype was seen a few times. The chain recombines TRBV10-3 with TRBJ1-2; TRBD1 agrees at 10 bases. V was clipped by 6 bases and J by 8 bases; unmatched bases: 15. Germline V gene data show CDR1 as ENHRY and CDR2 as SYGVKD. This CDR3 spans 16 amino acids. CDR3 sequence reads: CAIRGTGVLISEGYTF. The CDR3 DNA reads TGTGCCATCAGGGGGACAGGGGTTCTCATTTCGGAAGGCTACACCTTC.

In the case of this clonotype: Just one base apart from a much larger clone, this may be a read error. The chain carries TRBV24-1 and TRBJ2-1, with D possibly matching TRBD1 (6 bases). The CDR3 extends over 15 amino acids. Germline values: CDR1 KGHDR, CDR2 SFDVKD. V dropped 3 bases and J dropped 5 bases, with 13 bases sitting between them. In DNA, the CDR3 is TGTGCCACCAGTGATCCTACAGGGAACAACAATGAGCAGTTCTTC. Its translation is CATSDPTGNNNEQFF.

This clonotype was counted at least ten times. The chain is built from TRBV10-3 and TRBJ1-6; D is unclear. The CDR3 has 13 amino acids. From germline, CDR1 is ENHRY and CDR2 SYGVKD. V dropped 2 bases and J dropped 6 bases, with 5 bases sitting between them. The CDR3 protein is CAISEAINSPLHF. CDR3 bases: TGTGCCATCAGTGAGGCGATTAATTCACCCCTCCACTTT.

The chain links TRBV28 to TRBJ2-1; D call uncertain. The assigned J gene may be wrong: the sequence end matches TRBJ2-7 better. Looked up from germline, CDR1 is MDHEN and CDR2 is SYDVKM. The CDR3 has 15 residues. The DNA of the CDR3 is TGTGCCAGCAGGGCCTATCGTTTCTCCTACAATGAGCAGTACTTC. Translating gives CASRAYRFSYNEQYF.

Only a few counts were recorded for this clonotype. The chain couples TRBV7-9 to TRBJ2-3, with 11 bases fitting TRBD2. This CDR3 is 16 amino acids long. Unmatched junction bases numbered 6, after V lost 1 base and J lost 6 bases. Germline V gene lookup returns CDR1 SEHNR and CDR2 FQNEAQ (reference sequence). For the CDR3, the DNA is TGTGCCAGCAGCTTAGAGACTAGCGGGGCCCGGGATACGCAGTATTTT. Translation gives CASSLETSGARDTQYF.

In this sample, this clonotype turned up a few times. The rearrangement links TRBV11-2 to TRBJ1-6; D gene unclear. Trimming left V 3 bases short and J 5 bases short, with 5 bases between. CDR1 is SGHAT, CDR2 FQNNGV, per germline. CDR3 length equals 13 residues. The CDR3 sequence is CASSFSDNSPLHF. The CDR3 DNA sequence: TGTGCCAGCAGCTTCTCGGATAATTCACCCCTCCACTTT.

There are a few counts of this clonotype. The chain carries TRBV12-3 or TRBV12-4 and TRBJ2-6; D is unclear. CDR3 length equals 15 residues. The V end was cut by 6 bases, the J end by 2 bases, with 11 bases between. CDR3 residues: CASRPAGTGANVLTF. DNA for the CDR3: TGTGCCAGCAGGCCCGCAGGAACTGGGGCCAACGTCCTGACTTTC.

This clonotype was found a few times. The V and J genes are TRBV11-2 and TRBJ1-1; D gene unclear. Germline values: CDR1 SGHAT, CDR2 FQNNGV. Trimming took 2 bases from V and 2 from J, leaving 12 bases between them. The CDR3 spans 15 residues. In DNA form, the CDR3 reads TGTGCCAGCAGCTTACATCGGGATGGCAACACTGAAGCTTTCTTT. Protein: CASSLHRDGNTEAFF.

DNA for the CDR3: TGTGCCAGCAGCCAAGGGGCTAGCGGGGGATATACCGGGGAGCTGTTTTTT. Amino acid sequence: CASSQGASGGYTGELFF. The chain couples TRBV4-2 to TRBJ2-2; 10 bases match TRBD2. The germline CDR1 and CDR2 sequences are LGHNA and YNFKEQ. The length of the CDR3 is 17 residues. V lost 1 base and J lost 5; bases outside the gene matches: 7.

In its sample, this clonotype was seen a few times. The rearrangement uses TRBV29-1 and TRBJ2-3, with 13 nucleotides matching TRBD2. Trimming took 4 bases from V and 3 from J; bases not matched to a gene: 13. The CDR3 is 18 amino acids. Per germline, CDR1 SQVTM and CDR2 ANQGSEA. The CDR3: CSVGTGTSGIMWTDTQYF. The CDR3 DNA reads TGCAGCGTTGGGACCGGGACTAGCGGGATAATGTGGACAGATACGCAGTATTTT.

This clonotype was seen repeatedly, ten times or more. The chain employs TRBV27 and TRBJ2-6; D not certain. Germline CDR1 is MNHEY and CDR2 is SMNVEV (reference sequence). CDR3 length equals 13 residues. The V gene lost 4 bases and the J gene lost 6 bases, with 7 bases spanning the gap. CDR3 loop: CASSSTEANVLTF. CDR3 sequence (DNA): TGTGCCAGCAGTTCTACCGAGGCCAACGTCCTGACTTTC.

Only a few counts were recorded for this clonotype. The CDR3 sequence is CASRRQGVTQETQYF. CDR3 sequence (DNA): TGTGCCAGCAGACGACAGGGGGTTACCCAAGAGACCCAGTACTTC. V gene TRBV2 combines with J gene TRBJ2-5; 9 bases match TRBD1. Germline V gene data show CDR1 as SNHLY and CDR2 as FYNNEI. The CDR3 covers 15 residues. After removal of 6 bases from V and 1 base from J, the junction contained 6 bases not matched to a gene.